This T cell receptor beta chain was profiled in a study of T cell responses to AZD1222 COVID-19 vaccine. A word on this clone: Its antigen is unknown.

Clones were sequenced by immunoSEQ multiplex PCR, and TCRdb holds only the in-frame ones, with some missing. The sample consists of about 120,000 clones, about 90% of them appearing once. Study conclusions and caveats: Donor demographics were predominantly white British with a female majority; clonal diversity may be underestimated.

This sequence originates from an adult in good health. Sequences were derived from peripheral blood, sampled on day 0 of AZD1222 vaccination.

DNA of the CDR3: TGCGCCAGCAGCTTGGACACAGCCTATGGCTACACCTTC. As protein: CASSLDTAYGYTF. This rearrangement joins TRBV5-1 to TRBJ1-2; D is unclear. CDR1 is SGHRS and CDR2 is YFSETQ in the germline V gene. V shed 0 bases and J shed 4 bases, with 7 bases lying between them. The length of the CDR3 is 13 residues.